Listed below are T cell receptor beta chains from one sample, sequenced in a study of early T cells in non-severe SARS-CoV-2 infection. TCRdb used MiXCR to reprocess the 5' RACE reads, holding one entry per CDR3 protein. In the table there are roughly 90,000 distinct CDR3 sequences, about 15% of which are singletons. The sequencing sample was made of whole blood. Receptor source: an adult who was a healthcare worker with PCR-confirmed SARS-CoV-2 infection or an uninfected control (not recorded which). Both conserved end residues are part of each CDR3. Fields, in order: clone size, D gene, V gene, J gene, CDR3 protein, CDR3 DNA. The D gene is left open where the match is weak. Not every row has a clone size; where given, it reads once, few, many or a size class.

.	.	TRBV20-1	TRBJ1-2	CSWSGSGLNYGYTF	TGCAGTTGGAGTGGTAGCGGGCTTAACTATGGCTACACCTTC
.	TRBD1	TRBV3-1	TRBJ1-1	CASSHRRLQGAGRTEAFF	TGTGCCAGCAGCCATAGAAGATTACAGGGGGCGGGTAGGACTGAAGCTTTCTTT
few	.	TRBV12-3/TRBV12-4	TRBJ2-6	CASSNLGGSGRSGANVLTF	TGTGCCAGCAGCAACCTCGGGGGTAGCGGACGCTCTGGGGCCAACGTCCTGACTTTC
many	TRBD1	TRBV20-1	TRBJ2-2	CSARGSSSGTEKKNTGELFF	TGCAGTGCTAGAGGATCTTCCTCCGGGACAGAAAAAAAGAACACCGGGGAGCTGTTTTTT
many	.	TRBV18	TRBJ1-2	CASSPTGANYGYTF	TGTGCCAGCTCACCTACGGGGGCGAACTATGGCTACACCTTC
few	TRBD1	TRBV30	TRBJ1-2	CAWVSGQGISGYGYTF	TGTGCCTGGGTTTCGGGACAGGGAATTTCGGGCTATGGCTACACCTTC
.	TRBD1	TRBV5-1	TRBJ2-3	CASSLSGGNADTQYF	TGCGCCAGCAGCTTGTCAGGGGGCAACGCAGATACGCAGTATTTT
few	TRBD2	TRBV2	TRBJ2-2	CASSGTSGNTGELFF	TGTGCCAGCAGTGGGACTAGCGGGAACACCGGGGAGCTGTTTTTT
few	TRBD1	TRBV4-1	TRBJ1-5	CASSQVARGQGHQPQHF	TGCGCCAGCAGCCAAGTTGCCCGAGGACAGGGACATCAGCCCCAGCATTTT
many	.	TRBV7-3	TRBJ1-5	CASSPSQRRDRIFQPQHF	TGTGCCAGCAGCCCCTCTCAACGACGGGACCGTATTTTTCAGCCCCAGCATTTT
many	.	TRBV5-1	TRBJ2-1	CASSSMGGPPYNEQFF	TGCGCCAGCAGTTCCATGGGGGGGCCCCCCTACAATGAGCAGTTCTTC
few	.	TRBV11-2	TRBJ2-1	CASSNRLRRAPAREQFF	TGTGCCAGCAGCAATAGACTCAGACGAGCTCCTGCCCGTGAGCAGTTCTTC
.	TRBD1	TRBV12-3/TRBV12-4	TRBJ2-1	CASSRTGGYNEQFF	TGTGCCAGCAGTAGGACAGGGGGTTACAATGAGCAGTTCTTC
.	.	TRBV2	TRBJ2-3	CASQRQGGAEDTQYF	TGTGCCAGCCAGAGACAGGGAGGCGCTGAAGATACGCAGTATTTT
few	.	TRBV6-1	TRBJ1-5	CASSEVPADQPQHF	TGTGCCAGCAGTGAAGTGCCAGCCGATCAGCCCCAGCATTTT
few	.	TRBV7-3	TRBJ2-4	CASSLIFGGPSYF	TGTGCCAGCAGCTTAATTTTCGGGGGCCCTTCCTACTTC
many	.	TRBV10-2	TRBJ2-3	CASSVQGSYTQYF	TGCGCCAGCAGTGTGCAGGGGTCGTATACGCAGTATTTT
.	.	TRBV29-1	TRBJ1-4	CSVLVANEKLFF	TGCAGCGTTCTGGTGGCTAATGAAAAACTGTTTTTT
few	.	TRBV6-6	TRBJ2-2	CASRPHQDRAGELFF	TGTGCCAGCAGACCCCACCAGGATCGGGCCGGGGAGCTGTTTTTT
.	.	TRBV11-2	TRBJ1-4	CASSFQVGKLFF	TGTGCCAGCAGCTTCCAGGTGGGGAAACTGTTTTTT
few	.	TRBV11-2	TRBJ1-1	CASSLSRWSLEAFF	TGTGCCAGCAGCCTATCTCGGTGGTCACTTGAAGCTTTCTTT
few	.	TRBV5-1	TRBJ1-1	CASSLTVGDTEAFF	TGCGCCAGCAGCTTGACGGTGGGGGACACTGAAGCTTTCTTT
many	TRBD2	TRBV5-1	TRBJ2-3	CASSLSGGYTDTQYF	TGCGCCAGCAGCCTCAGCGGGGGGTACACAGATACGCAGTATTTT
.	.	TRBV7-3	TRBJ2-6	CASSTIARGSGANVLTF	TGTGCCAGCAGCACTATAGCCCGGGGGTCCGGGGCCAACGTCCTGACTTTC
.	.	TRBV7-9	TRBJ2-5	CASSLPPGEETQYF	TGTGCCAGCAGCTTGCCCCCCGGGGAGGAGACCCAGTACTTC
many	TRBD2	TRBV5-5	TRBJ2-3	CASSSTSGGDTQYF	TGTGCCAGCAGCTCCACTAGCGGGGGAGATACGCAGTATTTT
few	TRBD1	TRBV2	TRBJ2-4	CASSEARQGTGMTQYF	TGTGCCAGCAGTGAAGCCCGCCAGGGGACAGGCATGACTCAGTACTTC
.	.	TRBV6-5	TRBJ2-1	CASSRIGGSDEQFF	TGTGCCAGCAGTCGAATAGGGGGTTCAGATGAGCAGTTCTTC
.	.	TRBV2	TRBJ2-3	CASNRDSTDTQYF	TGTGCCAGCAACAGGGACAGCACAGATACGCAGTATTTT
.	.	TRBV2	TRBJ2-5	CASSFGGRIQETQYF	TGTGCCAGCAGTTTCGGGGGACGTATCCAAGAGACCCAGTACTTC
few	.	TRBV6-1	TRBJ1-5	CASSELSADSNQPQHF	TGTGCCAGCAGTGAATTATCGGCAGATAGCAATCAGCCCCAGCATTTT
.	.	TRBV19	TRBJ2-2	CASSIGHTGVLFF	TGTGCCAGTAGTATAGGTCACACCGGGGTGCTGTTTTTT
few	TRBD1	TRBV4-1	TRBJ1-3	CASSSRTGVAGNTIYF	TGCGCCAGCAGCTCCAGAACAGGGGTGGCTGGAAACACCATATATTTT
few	TRBD1	TRBV19	TRBJ1-5	CASSILGGGNQPQHF	TGTGCCAGTAGTATTTTAGGGGGCGGCAATCAGCCCCAGCATTTT
.	.	TRBV5-5	TRBJ2-4	CASSLRQGPLAKNIQYF	TGTGCCAGCAGCTTGCGCCAGGGGCCTTTAGCCAAAAACATTCAGTACTTC
few	.	TRBV28	TRBJ1-2	CASSLPPIGYGYTF	TGTGCCAGCAGTTTACCCCCGATAGGCTATGGCTACACCTTC
few	.	TRBV27	TRBJ1-1	CASSLSFGGMTEAFF	TGTGCCAGCAGTTTATCCTTTGGGGGGATGACTGAAGCTTTCTTT
.	.	TRBV3-1	TRBJ1-1	CASSRRQINTGAFF	TGTGCCAGCAGCCGTAGGCAGATCAACACTGGAGCTTTCTTT
.	.	TRBV23-1	TRBJ2-2	CASSRAQRLVPEDTGELFF	TGCGCCAGCAGTCGGGCCCAGAGACTCGTCCCCGAGGACACCGGGGAGCTGTTTTTT
.	.	TRBV14	TRBJ2-2	CASSLTLHHRNTGELFF	TGTGCCAGCAGCCTCACCCTTCATCACCGGAACACCGGGGAGCTGTTTTTT
few	.	TRBV10-2	TRBJ1-1	CASSERGLGEAFF	TGCGCCAGCAGTGAAAGGGGATTGGGTGAAGCTTTCTTT
many	.	TRBV5-4	TRBJ1-5	CASSNQYSNQPQHF	TGTGCCAGCAGCAACCAGTATAGCAATCAGCCCCAGCATTTT
.	TRBD1	TRBV2	TRBJ2-5	CAGGQGRRQETQYF	TGTGCCGGCGGACAGGGACGGAGACAAGAGACCCAGTACTTC
.	.	TRBV6-1	TRBJ2-3	CASSEGTLSADTQYF	TGTGCCAGCAGTGAAGGGACATTGTCAGCGGATACGCAGTATTTT
few	.	TRBV15	TRBJ2-1	CATSRKSGAGGYNEQFF	TGTGCCACCAGCAGAAAGTCCGGGGCAGGGGGGTACAATGAGCAGTTCTTC
few	TRBD2	TRBV2	TRBJ2-2	CASRFGSGARDGELFF	TGTGCCAGCAGATTTGGTAGCGGGGCGCGGGACGGGGAGCTGTTTTTT